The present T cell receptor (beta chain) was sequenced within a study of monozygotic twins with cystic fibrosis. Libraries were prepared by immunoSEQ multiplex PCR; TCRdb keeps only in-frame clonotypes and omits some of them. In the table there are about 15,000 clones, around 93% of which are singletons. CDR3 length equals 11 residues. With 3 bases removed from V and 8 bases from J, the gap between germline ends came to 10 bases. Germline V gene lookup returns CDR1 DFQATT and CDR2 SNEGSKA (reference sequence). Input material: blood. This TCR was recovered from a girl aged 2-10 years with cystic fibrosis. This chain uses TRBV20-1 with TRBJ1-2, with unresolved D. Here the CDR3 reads CSARSSVGYTF. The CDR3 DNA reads TGCAGTGCTAGGAGTTCAGTCGGCTACACCTTC.